This TCR beta chain originates from a study of T cell clusters in autoimmune cytopenias (dated by TCRdb to about 2019). Context from the whole study: Per sample, TRB sequencing gave a median depth of approximately 52,000 reads and a median of about 2,500 distinct TRB clonotypes. Alongside healthy, CLL and autoimmune hepatitis controls, autoimmune cytopenia patients had their peripheral blood TRB and IGH repertoires sequenced at active disease and again during treatment follow-up. The goal of the study was to find out whether patients with autoimmune cytopenia have a disease-specific immune repertoire signature that could be used as a blood-based biomarker.

TRB rearrangements were amplified by multiplex PCR using a touch-down protocol with TRB-A and TRB-B primer pools mixed in one tube. Illumina adapters and sample indices were added to the amplicons through two consecutive PCR reactions using Phusion HS II polymerase. Amplicons were gel-purified with the NucleoSpin Gel and PCR Clean-up kit, then quantified by Qubit and quality-checked on an Agilent 2100 Bioanalyzer. Sequencing of the libraries was done on an Illumina MiSeq with paired-end, single-indexed, 600-cycle runs. In the paper's pipeline: TRB reads were aligned and assembled with MiXCR version 2.1.12 using the default MiXCR reference library. A clone was defined by each unique CDR3 nucleotide sequence, and analysis was restricted to productive sequences with at least two reads. Repertoire diversity was assessed with alpha-parameterized diversity profiles (alpha 0 to 5), including the Shannon (alpha 1) and Simpson (alpha 2) indices, which were computed with an R script. The tcR package was used to compute combinatorial TRB VJ usage, which was then compared between cohorts by principal component analysis with ade4. GLIPH was used to cluster TCRbeta CDR3s in pairs of cohorts matched for age and read depth, and a Wilcoxon test was used to compare cluster frequencies. TCRdb reprocessed the sequencing reads and holds a single record per CDR3 protein sequence, with no DNA. The V and J calls and clone size are TCRdb's, not the authors'. The sample's table covers about 9,500 distinct CDR3 sequences. Around a tenth of the sample lies in the top ten.

Via the germline V gene (reference sequence), CDR1 is DFQATT and CDR2 SNEGSKA. Spanning cysteine to phenylalanine, the CDR3 consists of 16 amino acids. No coding sequence is recorded. Regarding this clonotype: This receptor's antigen is unknown.

The paper's findings and limits, for the study overall: GLIPH suggested that primary autoimmune cytopenia patients lacked physiological T cell clusters: roughly 50 clusters were exclusive to healthy donors versus 15 to 20 exclusive to patients. The TRB repertoire shifts, including less even repertoires in secondary cytopenia and CLL, mostly reflected lymphoma bias and not autoimmunity. Healthy donors showed approximately 3-fold more exclusive TRB clusters than active autoimmune hepatitis patients, consistent with an autoimmunity-wide signature. The T cell clusters were only ever defined in silico, so experimental validation of their functional role was still needed. The cluster-lack signature was not observed for secondary cytopenia versus CLL, as the signature was apparently masked by the dominant lymphoma-associated repertoire.

TRB amplification used around 260 ng of peripheral blood genomic DNA, tens of thousands of genome equivalents, per sample. The receptor was isolated from a human donor with an autoimmune cytopenia or autoimmune hepatitis (not recorded which). Recombination connected TRBV20-1 to TRBJ2-3; checking the TCRdb D call of TRBD2 is not possible without DNA. Input material: peripheral blood. The encoded CDR3 is CSGGTSGGASTDTQYF.